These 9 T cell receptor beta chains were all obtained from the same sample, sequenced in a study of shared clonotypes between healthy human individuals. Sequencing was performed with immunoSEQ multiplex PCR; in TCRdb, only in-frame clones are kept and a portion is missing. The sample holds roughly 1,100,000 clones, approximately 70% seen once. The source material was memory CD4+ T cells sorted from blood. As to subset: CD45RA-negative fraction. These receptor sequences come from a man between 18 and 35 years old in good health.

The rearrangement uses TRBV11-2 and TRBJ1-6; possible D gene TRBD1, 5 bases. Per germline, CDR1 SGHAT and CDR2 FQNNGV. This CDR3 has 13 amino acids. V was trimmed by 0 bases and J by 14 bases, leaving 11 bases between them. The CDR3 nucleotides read TGTGCCAGCAGCTTAGACGAAGGGGTTTCCCTCCACTTT. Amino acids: CASSLDEGVSLHF. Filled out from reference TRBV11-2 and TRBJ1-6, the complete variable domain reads EAGVAQSPRYKIIEKRQSVAFWCNPISGHATLYWYQQILGQGPKLLIQFQNNGVVDDSQLPKDRFSAERLKGVDSTLKIQPAKLEDSAVYLCASSLDEGVSLHFGNGTRLTVT.

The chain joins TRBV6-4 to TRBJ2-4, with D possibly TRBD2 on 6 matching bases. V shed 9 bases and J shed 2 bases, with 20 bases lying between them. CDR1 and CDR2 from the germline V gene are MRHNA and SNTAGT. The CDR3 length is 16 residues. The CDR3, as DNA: TGTGCCAGTAAATCCGGACTAAACCGATCCAAAAACATTCAGTACTTC. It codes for CASKSGLNRSKNIQYF.

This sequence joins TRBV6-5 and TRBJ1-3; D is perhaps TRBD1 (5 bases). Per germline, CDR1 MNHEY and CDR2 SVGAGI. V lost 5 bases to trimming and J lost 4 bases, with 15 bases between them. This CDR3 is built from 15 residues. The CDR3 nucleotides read TGTGCCAGCAGTAGCCTCGGGGGTCCGGGAAACACCATATATTTT. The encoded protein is CASSSLGGPGNTIYF.

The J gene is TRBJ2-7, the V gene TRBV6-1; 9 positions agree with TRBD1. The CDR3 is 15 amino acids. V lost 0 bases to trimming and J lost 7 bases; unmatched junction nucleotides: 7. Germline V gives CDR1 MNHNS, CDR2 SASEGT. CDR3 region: CASSEADGQGREQYF. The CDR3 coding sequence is TGTGCCAGCAGTGAAGCTGATGGACAGGGGCGGGAGCAGTACTTC.

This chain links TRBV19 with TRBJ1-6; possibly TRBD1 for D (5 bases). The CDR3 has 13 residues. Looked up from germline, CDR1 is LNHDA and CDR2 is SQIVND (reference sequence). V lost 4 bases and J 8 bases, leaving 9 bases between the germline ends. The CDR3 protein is CASSTGTDSPLHF. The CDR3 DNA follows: TGTGCCAGTAGTACCGGGACGGATTCACCCCTCCACTTT.

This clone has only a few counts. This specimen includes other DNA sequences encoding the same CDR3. For the CDR3, the DNA is TGTGCCAGCAGCTTAGGGGGCACCGGGGAGCTGTTTTTT. It encodes CASSLGGTGELFF. The rearrangement joins TRBV7-2 to TRBJ2-2; D unclear. The CDR3 loop spans 13 amino acids. CDR1 and CDR2 (germline): SGHTA, FQGNSA. V shed 1 base and J shed 4 bases, with 4 bases lying between them.

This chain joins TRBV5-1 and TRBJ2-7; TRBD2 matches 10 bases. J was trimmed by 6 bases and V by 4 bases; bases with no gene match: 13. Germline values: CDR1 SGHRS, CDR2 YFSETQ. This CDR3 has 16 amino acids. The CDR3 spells CASSALSSGSTSEQYF. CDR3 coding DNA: TGCGCCAGCAGCGCACTGTCTAGCGGGAGTACCTCCGAGCAGTACTTC.

CDR3 region: CAPTRAHSGNTIYF. The CDR3 region has the DNA TGTGCCCCAACGAGGGCTCACTCTGGAAACACCATATATTTT. The chain links TRBV7-6 to TRBJ1-3; D remains ambiguous. This CDR3 comprises 14 residues. V was pared by 11 bases and J by 0 bases, with 14 bases between. CDR1 and CDR2 from the germline V gene are SGHVS and FNYEAQ.

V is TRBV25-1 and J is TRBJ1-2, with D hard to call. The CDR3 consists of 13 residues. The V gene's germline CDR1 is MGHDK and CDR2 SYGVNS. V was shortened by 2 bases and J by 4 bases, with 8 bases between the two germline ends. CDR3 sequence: CASSEGFLYGYTF. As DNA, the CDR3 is TGTGCCAGCAGTGAAGGATTCCTCTATGGCTACACCTTC.